The rows below give T cell receptor beta chains drawn from one sample of a study of beta chain features in type 1 diabetes. The table came from immunoSEQ multiplex PCR; TCRdb's copy has only in-frame clones and leaves some out. The data show about 660,000 clones, over 12% seen once. The sample comprised naive CD4+ T cells from blood. These receptors were obtained from a man in his late teens or twenties with type 1 diabetes. The CDR3 runs from the conserved cysteine through the conserved F or W. Fields, in order: clone size, D gene, J gene, V gene, CDR3 protein, CDR3 DNA. A D gene is named only where the DNA matches it firmly. Only part of the rows carry a size: once, few, many, or a class if the clone is expanded.

- | - | TRBJ2-3 | TRBV4-3 | CASSRNWQAHTDTQYF | TGCGCCAGCAGCCGCAATTGGCAGGCCCACACAGATACGCAGTATTTT
few | - | TRBJ1-3 | TRBV2 | CASSLQGSGNTIYF | TGTGCCAGCAGCCTACAGGGATCTGGAAACACCATATATTTT
few | TRBD1 | TRBJ2-7 | TRBV6-5 | CASSYGQGSGEQYF | TGTGCCAGCAGTTACGGACAGGGGTCTGGCGAGCAGTACTTC
many | - | TRBJ2-3 | TRBV2 | CASTNRGTDTQYF | TGTGCCAGCACGAACAGAGGCACAGATACGCAGTATTTT
- | - | TRBJ1-1 | TRBV7-9 | CASSLEGGPGTEAFF | TGTGCCAGCAGCTTAGAGGGAGGACCAGGGACTGAAGCTTTCTTT
- | - | TRBJ2-4 | TRBV6-4 | CASSDQAKNIQYF | TGTGCCAGCAGTGACCAAGCTAAAAACATTCAGTACTTC
- | - | TRBJ2-5 | TRBV6-1 | CAILQAQETQYF | TGTGCCATCCTACAGGCACAAGAGACCCAGTACTTC
few | - | TRBJ2-2 | TRBV10-3 | CAIRGTGTGELFF | TGTGCCATCAGGGGAACAGGGACCGGGGAGCTGTTTTTT
few | TRBD1 | TRBJ2-7 | TRBV5-1 | CASSLDRGNYEQYF | TGCGCCAGCAGCTTGGACAGGGGAAACTACGAGCAGTACTTC
few | - | TRBJ2-6 | TRBV6-1 | CASIQGFSGANVLTF | TGTGCCAGCATCCAGGGGTTCTCTGGGGCCAACGTCCTGACTTTC
few | - | TRBJ1-1 | TRBV7-6 | CASSLGNAEAFF | TGTGCCAGCAGCTTAGGTAACGCTGAAGCTTTCTTT
few | - | TRBJ2-1 | TRBV30 | CAWGTWSSYNEQFF | TGTGCCTGGGGAACGTGGAGCTCCTACAATGAGCAGTTCTTC
few | TRBD1 | TRBJ1-1 | TRBV20-1 | CSAPTGSEAFF | TGCAGTGCCCCGACAGGGTCTGAAGCTTTCTTT
few | - | TRBJ1-2 | TRBV10-3 | CAISEKDSGRSYGYTF | TGTGCCATCAGTGAGAAAGACAGCGGGAGGTCCTATGGCTACACCTTC
- | - | TRBJ1-2 | TRBV7-2 | CASSLTGLYGYTF | TGTGCCAGCAGCTTGACGGGGCTCTATGGCTACACCTTC
few | - | TRBJ2-5 | TRBV25-1 | CASSPGQETQYF | TGTGCCAGCAGCCCCGGGCAAGAGACCCAGTACTTC
few | - | TRBJ1-4 | TRBV7-2 | CASTLHGSNEKLFF | TGTGCCAGCACCCTACACGGATCTAATGAAAAACTGTTTTTT
- | - | TRBJ1-6 | TRBV7-2 | CAIQASSYNSPLHF | TGTGCCATCCAGGCGAGCTCCTATAATTCACCCCTCCACTTT
- | TRBD2 | TRBJ2-1 | TRBV5-4 | CASSLAGGINEQFF | TGTGCCAGCAGCTTAGCGGGGGGTATCAATGAGCAGTTCTTC
few | - | TRBJ2-3 | TRBV11-3 | CASSLGGLTDTQYF | TGTGCCAGCAGCTTAGGGGGGCTCACAGATACGCAGTATTTT
- | - | TRBJ1-1 | TRBV2 | CASPETPSKNTEAFF | TGTGCCAGCCCCGAGACGCCCTCCAAGAACACTGAAGCTTTCTTT
- | - | TRBJ2-1 | TRBV30 | CAWSRSRGSSYNEQFF | TGTGCCTGGAGTCGTAGCAGGGGAAGCTCCTACAATGAGCAGTTCTTC
few | TRBD1 | TRBJ2-1 | TRBV10-3 | CAISKGTDNEQFF | TGTGCCATCAGCAAGGGGACAGACAATGAGCAGTTCTTC
- | TRBD1 | TRBJ1-2 | TRBV30 | CAWSVPGGDYGYTF | TGTGCCTGGAGTGTCCCAGGGGGAGACTATGGCTACACCTTC